Following are 18 T cell receptor beta chains from one sample sequenced in a study of cytomegalovirus exposure and HLA in healthy donors. The protocol was immunoSEQ multiplex PCR, while the TCRdb copy is restricted to in-frame clones and leaves out a portion. The profile shows over 150,000 clones, roughly 86% of them singletons. The specimen sequenced was PBMCs. The source is a human donor in good health.

The chain couples TRBV11-1 to TRBJ1-1, with TRBD1 matching 9 bases. Germline trimming cut 5 bases from V and 6 bases from J; bases unmatched to any gene: 13. The CDR3 spans 16 residues. Germline CDR1 is SGHAT and CDR2 is FQDESV (reference sequence). CDR3 sequence reads: CASSRGPGQGWSEAFF. In nucleotides, the CDR3 is TGTGCCAGCAGCCGGGGGCCGGGACAGGGTTGGTCTGAAGCTTTCTTT.

The chain joins TRBV7-2 to TRBJ1-6, with D possibly TRBD1 on 6 matching bases. Trimming cost V 6 bases and J 7 bases, with 19 bases left between them. This CDR3 comprises 16 residues. CDR1 and CDR2 from the germline V gene are SGHTA and FQGNSA. The CDR3 spells CASSSQGLIGNSPLHF. CDR3 nucleotide sequence: TGTGCCAGCAGTTCACAGGGCCTAATTGGGAATTCACCCCTCCACTTT.

CDR3 residues: CATGQGTAEQYF. CDR3 in DNA: TGTGCCACTGGACAGGGGACGGCCGAGCAGTACTTC. This chain links TRBV19 with TRBJ2-7; 9 nucleotides agree with TRBD1. CDR3 length: 12 residues. Germline V CDR1 and CDR2: LNHDA, SQIVND (reference sequence). Unmatched junction bases numbered 7, after V lost 10 bases and J lost 6 bases.

The chain recombines TRBV6-1 with TRBJ2-5; 10 nucleotides line up with TRBD1. The length of the CDR3 is 15 residues. The germline V gene encodes CDR1 MNHNS and CDR2 SASEGT. V lost 6 bases to trimming and J lost 5 bases; unmatched junction nucleotides: 9. As DNA, the CDR3 is TGTGCCAGCAGCCCGGGACAGGGGATGTGGGAGACCCAGTACTTC. It encodes CASSPGQGMWETQYF.

The V and J genes are TRBV7-9 and TRBJ1-5; possible D gene TRBD1, 5 bases. Trimming stripped 4 bases from V and 5 bases from J, with 12 bases between. Germline lookup yields CDR1 SEHNR and CDR2 FQNEAQ (reference sequence). The CDR3 is 14 amino acids. The CDR3 nucleotides read TGTGCCAGCAGCTCAAGGGGCAGGGATCAGCCCCAGCATTTT. It translates to CASSSRGRDQPQHF.

The table lists this clone with many counts. The chain employs TRBV5-4 and TRBJ1-2; tentatively, D is TRBD1 (5 bases). Germline V gene lookup returns CDR1 SGHNT and CDR2 YYREEE (reference sequence). The CDR3 totals 14 residues. Trimming stripped 0 bases from V and 6 bases from J, with 12 bases between. The DNA of the CDR3 is TGTGCCAGCAGCTTGGGGGGCAGGGCAGATGGCTACACCTTC. Translation gives CASSLGGRADGYTF.

This sequence joins TRBV19 and TRBJ1-1; 10 nucleotides line up with TRBD1. V was clipped by 4 bases and J by 4 bases; unmatched bases: 12. Germline CDR1 and CDR2: LNHDA and SQIVND (reference sequence). CDR3 length: 17 residues. The CDR3 sequence: CASSTLHSTGGSTEAFF. CDR3 in DNA: TGTGCCAGTAGTACACTACACTCGACAGGGGGCAGCACTGAAGCTTTCTTT.

J is TRBJ1-2 and V is TRBV7-8, with TRBD1 matching over 9 bases. The V and J ends lost 3 bases and 2 bases, in that order; junction bases with no gene match: 7. The CDR3 is made up of 16 amino acids. The V gene's germline CDR1 is SGHVS and CDR2 FQNEAQ. CDR3: CASSLRQGDWNYGYTF. The CDR3 region has the DNA TGTGCCAGCAGCTTGAGACAGGGGGATTGGAACTATGGCTACACCTTC.

V usage is TRBV5-4 and J usage is TRBJ2-1; 10 positions agree with TRBD1. The germline V gene encodes CDR1 SGHNT and CDR2 YYREEE (reference sequence). The CDR3 consists of 16 residues. With 3 bases clipped from V and 7 bases from J, the junction kept 10 bases outside the gene matches. CDR3 nucleotides: TGTGCCAGCAGCTCACTGACCGGGACAGGGGTTAATGAGCAGTTCTTC. Encoded protein: CASSSLTGTGVNEQFF. Together with reference TRBV5-4 and TRBJ2-1, the CDR3 gives the full variable domain: ETGVTQSPTHLIKTRGQQVTLRCSSQSGHNTVSWYQQALGQGPQFIFQYYREEENGRGNFPPRFSGLQFPNYSSELNVNALELDDSALYLCASSSLTGTGVNEQFFGPGTRLTVL.

The chain is built from TRBV21-1 and TRBJ2-7; the table calls TRBD1, which could not be checked here. TRBV21-1 is an annotated pseudogene. The CDR3 extends over 16 amino acids. The CDR3 reads CASSKALRGNSYEQYF. In DNA, the CDR3 is TGTGCCAGCAGCAAAGCGCTCAGGGGAAACTCCTACGAGCAGTACTTC.

The chain links TRBV15 to TRBJ2-5; 15 bases align to TRBD2. The CDR3 extends over 19 amino acids. Germline CDR1 reads LNHNV; CDR2 reads YYDKDF (reference sequence). V trimming: 2 bases; J trimming: 2 bases; junction bases outside the gene matches: 9. CDR3 region: CATSRRRTSGRAGQETQYF. In DNA, the CDR3 is TGTGCCACCAGCAGACGGCGGACTAGCGGGAGGGCCGGTCAAGAGACCCAGTACTTC.

The rearrangement uses TRBV6-1 and TRBJ2-5; TRBD1 might be the D (6 bases). The ends were cut back, 4 bases at V and 0 bases at J, with 9 bases in the middle. The germline CDR1 and CDR2 sequences are MNHNS and SASEGT. The CDR3 length is 14 residues. CDR3 loop: CASSGRGYQETQYF. As DNA, the CDR3 is TGTGCCAGCAGTGGCAGGGGCTACCAAGAGACCCAGTACTTC.

This chain joins TRBV5-4 and TRBJ1-2; D may be TRBD1 (6 bases). Between the trimmed V and J ends, which lost 4 bases and 8 bases, there was a span of 21 bases. The CDR3 loop spans 15 amino acids. Per the germline V gene, CDR1 is SGHNT and CDR2 is YYREEE (reference sequence). The CDR3 sequence: CASSNLEQGGLGYTF. The CDR3 bases are TGTGCCAGCAGCAACCTGGAACAGGGCGGATTAGGCTACACCTTC.

J is TRBJ2-1 and V is TRBV20-1; unclear D gene. V was cut by 5 bases and J by 9 bases, with 8 bases left in between. The CDR3 has 10 amino acids. Per germline, CDR1 DFQATT and CDR2 SNEGSKA (reference sequence). As DNA, the CDR3 is TGCAGTGCTGTAGCTAGTGAGCAGTTCTTC. It codes for CSAVASEQFF.

The chain links TRBV7-3 to TRBJ2-5, with 8 bases that match TRBD2. The CDR3 covers 15 residues. The germline V gene encodes CDR1 SGHTA and CDR2 FQGTGA. Trimming at V came to 4 bases and at J to 2 bases, leaving 6 bases not matched to a gene. The CDR3, as DNA: TGTGCCAGCAGCTCCATTAGCGGGGTTCAAGAGACCCAGTACTTC. Amino acid sequence: CASSSISGVQETQYF. Supplemented by reference TRBV7-3 and TRBJ2-5, the full variable domain reads GAGVSQTPSNKVTEKGKYVELRCDPISGHTALYWYRQSLGQGPEFLIYFQGTGAADDSGLPNDRFFAVRPEGSVSTLKIQRTERGDSAVYLCASSSISGVQETQYFGPGTRLLVL.

V is TRBV7-9 and J is TRBJ1-4; D is undetermined. The CDR3 is made up of 16 amino acids. The germline V gene encodes CDR1 SEHNR and CDR2 FQNEAQ (reference sequence). Trimming pared 11 bases from V and 5 bases from J, leaving 24 bases between. The CDR3 DNA sequence: TGTGCCCACGGCGGCCCCGAGAGCAGCATAAATGAAAAACTGTTTTTT. Its translation: CAHGGPESSINEKLFF.

This chain links TRBV29-1 with TRBJ2-1; 7 bases fit TRBD2. CDR1 is SQVTM and CDR2 is ANQGSEA in the germline V gene. V shed 7 bases and J 5 bases; nucleotides not matched to a gene: 8. The CDR3 sequence is 13 residues long. The DNA for the CDR3 is TGCAGCGGGAAGCGGGGAACCAACAATGAGCAGTTCTTC. Translation gives CSGKRGTNNEQFF.

This chain joins TRBV7-3 and TRBJ1-2, with 8 bases that match TRBD1. Per the germline V gene, CDR1 is SGHTA and CDR2 is FQGTGA. This CDR3 has 13 amino acids. V shed 4 bases and J 10 bases; nucleotides not matched to a gene: 8. In DNA form, the CDR3 reads TGTGCCAGCAGCTCCTCGGGACAGGCCCCCTACACCTTC. Its translation: CASSSSGQAPYTF.